The T cell receptor (beta chain) described here comes from a study of blood T cells in healthy people across ages. Remarks on this clonotype: Its antigen is as yet unknown.

Study-level findings and limits: More naive CD4+ cells and higher diversity marked long-lived donors relative to aged donors.

PCR was performed a second time for about 7 to 12 cycles using a sample-barcoded 5' primer and a J-beta primer mix. A template-switch adaptor with 12 random nucleotides tagged each cDNA molecule. TCRdb reprocessed the 5' RACE reads with MiXCR, giving one entry per CDR3 protein. The sample holds fewer than 2,000,000 distinct CDR3 sequences, roughly a third seen once. The study isolated at least 6.5 million PBMCs from each sample. Per the germline V gene, CDR1 is DFQATT and CDR2 is SNEGSKA (reference sequence). The V end was cut by 7 bases, the J end by 8 bases, with 12 bases between. The CDR3 has 11 amino acids.

The sequence came from a woman aged 25 to 39 in good health. This chain joins TRBV20-1 and TRBJ2-1; D is tentatively TRBD1 or TRBD2 (5 bases each). Sequenced material: blood. The CDR3 bases are TGCAGTGTTGAGCAGGGACATGAGCAGTTCTTC. This sequence encodes CSVEQGHEQFF.